The source of this TCR beta chain is a study of T cells in Graves' hyperthyroidism and ophthalmopathy. Background on the study: Upon initial diagnosis and before any treatment, peripheral blood was collected.

Per the germline V gene, CDR1 is KGHDR and CDR2 is SFDVKD. The CDR3 is 14 amino acids. V lost 1 base and J 5 bases, leaving 9 bases between the germline ends. RNA transcripts gave rise to amplified TCR beta CDR3 regions. A first-round RT-PCR of the TCR CDR3 used the HTBI primer set. TCRdb independently ran MiXCR on the multiplex PCR reads; one entry per CDR3 protein. The table records hundreds of thousands of distinct CDR3 sequences, 20% to 25% of them present only once. Exclusion of patients followed from uncontrolled infection, other autoimmune disease, pregnancy or lactation. Overall study results and limits: Classification by a 13 V-J model distinguished ophthalmopathy from stable hyperthyroidism.

This clonotype was detected a few times. Its antigen is still unknown. The sample was blood. This clonotype was sampled from a man aged 25-45 years with Graves' ophthalmopathy. This sequence joins TRBV24-1 and TRBJ2-3; D remains unclear. The CDR3 region has the DNA TGTGCCACCAGTGATTTACCCTATGGAGATACGCAGTATTTT. Protein product: CATSDLPYGDTQYF.